The clone carrying this TCR beta chain has more than one count but fewer than ten. As yet, its antigen is unknown. These data come from a study of long-term antiretroviral therapy in people with HIV. Study-level points and caveats: Repertoires looked antigen-experienced, with only a slight naive shift after ART. The repertoire was dominated at all time points by clones expanded before ART. Upon ART, diversity increased but remained lower than transplant donor controls.

Donors needed at least one pre-ART PBMC sample plus at least two post-ART samples. Investigators performed immunoSEQ version v3.0 at survey level. TCRdb's table, derived via immunoSEQ multiplex PCR, lists solely in-frame clones and lacks some. Altogether over 35,000 clones are present, roughly 80% being singletons, with the ten largest covering under 6.5%. The input for sequencing was unsorted PBMCs, taken 3.4 years after starting antiretroviral therapy. This TCR was sampled from a man under 40 with HIV.

This chain's CDR3 is CASSFSGLITGYEQYF. In DNA, the CDR3 is TGTGCCAGCTCCTTTTCGGGCCTGATCACGGGCTACGAGCAGTACTTC. This chain links TRBV18 with TRBJ2-7; D ambiguous. Germline values: CDR1 KGHSH, CDR2 LQKENI. CDR3 size: 16 residues. Deletions cut 6 bases from V and 3 bases from J, with 21 bases between. The full variable domain, in which reference TRBV18 and TRBJ2-7 provide the parts outside the CDR3, is NAGVMQNPRHLVRRRGQEARLRCSPMKGHSHVYWYRQLPEEGLKFMVYLQKENIIDESGMPKERFSAEFPKEGPSILRIQQVVRGDSAAYFCASSFSGLITGYEQYFGPGTRLTVT.